This TCR beta chain was obtained from a study of T-cell memory formation after mild COVID-19. A note on this clonotype: Its antigen remains unknown.

TCRdb fed the 5' RACE reads into MiXCR, producing one record per CDR3 protein. This sample carries about 500,000 distinct CDR3 sequences, around 21% of them seen once, and the ten largest clones take roughly an eighth. Study results and caveats: Later expanders leaned CD4+, whereas day 15 to 85 contracting clones were balanced CD4/CD8. Day 37-peaking second-wave clones had unconfirmed SARS-CoV-2 specificity. Largely, contracting CD4+ clones fell within CM and EM, and contracting CD8+ clones within EMRA. Some SARS-CoV-2-responding clones were already detected in memory before infection.

Input material: PBMCs or a T cell subset sorted from them (not recorded which). The source is an adult woman who had mild COVID-19 (a few samples of this study predate the infection). Cell type and time point are not known.

DNA for the CDR3: TGTGCCAGCAGCCGATCAGCGGGGAGGGAGTTCTTC. This encodes CASSRSAGREFF. V usage is TRBV3-1 and J usage is TRBJ2-1; TRBD2 aligns across 7 bases. V lost 4 bases, J lost 14 bases, and 8 bases stayed unmatched. The CDR3 spans 12 residues. CDR1 and CDR2 from the germline V gene are LGHDT and YNNKEL (reference sequence).